The source of this TCR beta chain is a study of CD8 T cells in ankylosing spondylitis. This CDR3 comprises 11 residues. Trimming removed 2 bases at V and 3 bases at J, with 3 bases between. Germline CDR1 SGDLS, CDR2 YYNGEE. TCRdb redid the calling of the 5' RACE reads with MiXCR, one entry per CDR3 protein. This sample has some 25,000 distinct CDR3 sequences, with under 3% found just once. This clonotype was recorded at least ten times. The sequence came from a female donor with ankylosing spondylitis or in good health (not recorded which). Sequenced sample: blood, either unsorted or a sorted T cell fraction (not recorded which). This sequence joins TRBV9 and TRBJ2-7; no clear D. Written as DNA, the CDR3 is TGTGCCAGCAGCGTTTACTACGAGCAGTACTTC. Translated: CASSVYYEQYF.